The clone carrying this T cell receptor beta chain has ten or more counts. What it binds is unknown. Trimming took off 3 bases at V and 5 bases at J, with 7 bases between the two ends. CDR3 length: 12 residues. The germline V gene encodes CDR1 SGHVS and CDR2 FQNEAQ. Amplification yielded TCR beta CDR3 regions, with RNA transcripts as the source. HTBI primers were used for first-round RT-PCR of the TCR CDR3. TCRdb ran MiXCR on the multiplex PCR reads and lists one entry per CDR3 protein. The sample records 470,000 or so distinct CDR3 sequences, roughly 20% being singletons. The sample belongs to a study of T cells in Graves' hyperthyroidism and ophthalmopathy. General study findings and limits: A model of 13 V-J features distinguished ophthalmopathy from stable hyperthyroidism. Blood also showed most of the thyroid clonotypes that were expanded above 0.001.

This receptor was identified in a man younger than 30 with Graves' hyperthyroidism. The specimen sequenced was blood. The rearrangement uses TRBV7-8 and TRBJ2-5; no reliable D call. Here the CDR3 reads CASSFGWETQYF. In DNA form, the CDR3 reads TGTGCCAGCAGCTTCGGGTGGGAGACCCAGTACTTC.